This is a list of T cell receptor beta chains from one sample in a study of identical twins. TCRdb fed the 5' RACE reads into MiXCR, producing one record per CDR3 protein. The sample includes about 690,000 distinct CDR3 sequences, 21% of them seen just once. The same data also went into a second study, on T cells expressing NK-cell markers.

Sequencing was carried out using PBMCs. These receptors all come from a young woman in good health. Both conserved end residues are part of each CDR3. A D gene is named only where the DNA matches it firmly. Clone size is given for some rows only: seen once, a few or many times, or a class if the clone is expanded.

V: TRBV3-1; size: NA; length: 12; J: TRBJ2-7; D: NA; DNA: TGTGCCAGCAGCGCCTCGAGGTACGAGCAGTACTTC; CDR3: CASSASRYEQYF
V: TRBV12-3/TRBV12-4; size: few; length: 15; J: TRBJ2-7; D: TRBD1; DNA: TGTGCCAGCAGTTTGAACAGGGGGTTCTCCTACGAGCAGTACTTC; CDR3: CASSLNRGFSYEQYF
V: TRBV27; size: few; length: 16; J: TRBJ2-1; D: NA; DNA: TGTGCCAGCAGTTTATTGGGGGCTGGGTCCGACAATGAGCAGTTCTTC; CDR3: CASSLLGAGSDNEQFF
V: TRBV15; size: NA; length: 14; J: TRBJ2-7; D: NA; DNA: TGTGCCACCAGCAGAGGACAGGACTCCTACGAGCAGTACTTC; CDR3: CATSRGQDSYEQYF
V: TRBV3-1; size: few; length: 12; J: TRBJ1-1; D: NA; DNA: TGTGCCAGCAGCCAAGGGACACCAGAAGCTTTCTTT; CDR3: CASSQGTPEAFF
V: TRBV7-2; size: NA; length: 15; J: TRBJ2-1; D: TRBD2; DNA: TGTGCCAGCAGCCCTGGCTCGACTAGCGGGACGGGGCAGTTCTTC; CDR3: CASSPGSTSGTGQFF
V: TRBV20-1; size: NA; length: 14; J: TRBJ2-1; D: TRBD2; DNA: TGCAGTGCTAGGAGGGCGGGAGGTGCCAATGAGCAGTTCTTC; CDR3: CSARRAGGANEQFF
V: TRBV12-3/TRBV12-4; size: few; length: 12; J: TRBJ1-1; D: NA; DNA: TGTGCCAGCACCCTCCATAACACTGAAGCTTTCTTT; CDR3: CASTLHNTEAFF
V: TRBV3-1; size: NA; length: 14; J: TRBJ2-5; D: NA; DNA: TGTGCCAGCAGCCAAGCCGTCCTACAAGAGACCCAGTACTTC; CDR3: CASSQAVLQETQYF
V: TRBV12-3/TRBV12-4; size: few; length: 14; J: TRBJ1-5; D: NA; DNA: TGTGCCAGCAGTTTCCAGTATAGCAATCAGCCCCAGCATTTT; CDR3: CASSFQYSNQPQHF
V: TRBV6-1; size: NA; length: 14; J: TRBJ2-2; D: NA; DNA: TGTGCCAGCAAAGTAGCAAAGTGGACCGGGGAGCTGTTTTTT; CDR3: CASKVAKWTGELFF
V: TRBV5-1; size: few; length: 14; J: TRBJ2-7; D: NA; DNA: TGCGCCAGCGGGCCAAAGACAGGTACCTACGAGCAGTACTTC; CDR3: CASGPKTGTYEQYF
V: TRBV15; size: few; length: 14; J: TRBJ2-7; D: NA; DNA: TGTGCCACCAGCAGGGAGGGTTTCTCCTACGAGCAGTACTTC; CDR3: CATSREGFSYEQYF
V: TRBV7-9; size: NA; length: 15; J: TRBJ2-7; D: NA; DNA: TGTGCCAGCAGCTCGAAACAGACTCCCGAGGAAGAGCAGTACTTC; CDR3: CASSSKQTPEEEQYF
V: TRBV12-3/TRBV12-4; size: few; length: 12; J: TRBJ1-5; D: NA; DNA: TGTGCCAGCAGCCCCGTGGAGCAGCCCCAGCATTTT; CDR3: CASSPVEQPQHF
V: TRBV9; size: few; length: 15; J: TRBJ2-2; D: TRBD1; DNA: TGTGCCAGCAGCGTAGCTACAGGGGACACCGGGGAGCTGTTTTTT; CDR3: CASSVATGDTGELFF
V: TRBV7-9; size: few; length: 15; J: TRBJ2-3; D: NA; DNA: TGTGCCAGCAGCTCCGTGGCAGCCCTCACAGATACGCAGTATTTT; CDR3: CASSSVAALTDTQYF
V: TRBV24-1; size: NA; length: 18; J: TRBJ2-7; D: TRBD2; DNA: TGTGCCACCAGTGATGCGACTAGCGGGGGCGCCGGGAAATACGAGCAGTACTTC; CDR3: CATSDATSGGAGKYEQYF
V: TRBV5-6; size: NA; length: 13; J: TRBJ2-7; D: NA; DNA: TGTGCCAGCGGCCCGGGGCTCGTCTACGAGCAGTACTTC; CDR3: CASGPGLVYEQYF
V: TRBV6-2/TRBV6-3; size: NA; length: 14; J: TRBJ2-1; D: TRBD1; DNA: TGTGCCAGCAGGGGGACAGGGCCCTACAATGAGCAGTTCTTC; CDR3: CASRGTGPYNEQFF
V: TRBV20-1; size: many; length: 13; J: TRBJ2-7; D: NA; DNA: TGCAGTGCTGACGACAGAGACTCCTACGAGCAGTACTTC; CDR3: CSADDRDSYEQYF
V: TRBV5-4; size: NA; length: 15; J: TRBJ2-1; D: NA; DNA: TGTGCCAGCAGCTTGGGGCCAGCGGATTACAATGAGCAGTTCTTC; CDR3: CASSLGPADYNEQFF
V: TRBV20-1; size: few; length: 14; J: TRBJ2-1; D: NA; DNA: TGCAGTGCTCAACGGGGGGCCCCCTACAATGAGCAGTTCTTC; CDR3: CSAQRGAPYNEQFF
V: TRBV5-1; size: once; length: 14; J: TRBJ2-3; D: TRBD2; DNA: TGCGCCAGCCAAGCGGGGGGAAGCACAGATACGCAGTATTTT; CDR3: CASQAGGSTDTQYF
V: TRBV10-1; size: few; length: 13; J: TRBJ2-2; D: NA; DNA: TGCGCCAGCAGCGCGGATAACACCGGGGAGCTGTTTTTT; CDR3: CASSADNTGELFF
V: TRBV12-3/TRBV12-4; size: NA; length: 14; J: TRBJ1-5; D: NA; DNA: TGTGCCAGCAGCCAAGGACCTAGCAATCAGCCCCAGCATTTT; CDR3: CASSQGPSNQPQHF
V: TRBV6-1; size: few; length: 14; J: TRBJ1-4; D: TRBD1; DNA: TGTGCCAGCCGGACAGGGCCCAGCAGGGAAAAACTGTTTTTT; CDR3: CASRTGPSREKLFF
V: TRBV24-1; size: NA; length: 13; J: TRBJ2-3; D: NA; DNA: TGTGCCACCAGTGATGGGGCGTCAGATACGCAGTATTTT; CDR3: CATSDGASDTQYF
V: TRBV25-1; size: NA; length: 11; J: TRBJ2-7; D: NA; DNA: TGTGCCGCTGGGAAGACCTACGAGCAGTACTTC; CDR3: CAAGKTYEQYF
V: TRBV7-9; size: NA; length: 12; J: TRBJ2-7; D: NA; DNA: TGTGCCAGCAGCTTGGCCCTAGCGGAGCAGTACTTC; CDR3: CASSLALAEQYF
V: TRBV9; size: NA; length: 13; J: TRBJ1-1; D: NA; DNA: TGTGCCAGCAGCTCATCAGCGAACACTGAAGCTTTCTTT; CDR3: CASSSSANTEAFF
V: TRBV7-2; size: few; length: 15; J: TRBJ1-1; D: NA; DNA: TGTGCCAGCAGCTCTACCCCAGGGGTGAACACTGAAGCTTTCTTT; CDR3: CASSSTPGVNTEAFF
V: TRBV6-5; size: many; length: 16; J: TRBJ2-7; D: TRBD1; DNA: TGTGCCAGCAGTTTCCCCCGGGACAGGGAGTCCCACGAGCAGTACTTC; CDR3: CASSFPRDRESHEQYF
V: TRBV10-3; size: NA; length: 14; J: TRBJ2-3; D: TRBD1; DNA: TGTGCCATCAGTGAGGACAGGGTCACAGATACGCAGTATTTT; CDR3: CAISEDRVTDTQYF
V: TRBV12-3/TRBV12-4; size: many; length: 15; J: TRBJ1-1; D: NA; DNA: TGTGCCAGCAGTGACACATGGGCGGTGAACACTGAAGCTTTCTTT; CDR3: CASSDTWAVNTEAFF
V: TRBV12-3/TRBV12-4; size: few; length: 14; J: TRBJ1-2; D: NA; DNA: TGTGCCAGCAGTTCCACAGGGACTAACTATGGCTACACCTTC; CDR3: CASSSTGTNYGYTF
V: TRBV5-1; size: NA; length: 18; J: TRBJ2-3; D: NA; DNA: TGCGCCAGCAGCTTGGAAGGGTTCGCGGGGGCTAGCACAGATACGCAGTATTTT; CDR3: CASSLEGFAGASTDTQYF
V: TRBV15; size: few; length: 13; J: TRBJ2-7; D: NA; DNA: TGTGCCACCAGCAGAGACTATCTTTCAGAGCAGTACTTC; CDR3: CATSRDYLSEQYF
V: TRBV7-2; size: NA; length: 14; J: TRBJ2-1; D: NA; DNA: TGTGCCAGCAGCTTAAGGGGCATTTACAATGAGCAGTTCTTC; CDR3: CASSLRGIYNEQFF
V: TRBV5-6; size: few; length: 14; J: TRBJ2-1; D: TRBD1; DNA: TGTGCCAGCATTCGCAGGGGGCTGTACAATGAGCAGTTCTTC; CDR3: CASIRRGLYNEQFF
V: TRBV5-1; size: NA; length: 15; J: TRBJ2-3; D: NA; DNA: TGCGCCAGCAGCTCGCGGGGGCAAGGCACAGATACGCAGTATTTT; CDR3: CASSSRGQGTDTQYF
V: TRBV27; size: NA; length: 16; J: TRBJ2-7; D: NA; DNA: TGTGCCAGCAGTTCGGTTGGGCGGAGGAGCTCCTACGAGCAGTACTTC; CDR3: CASSSVGRRSSYEQYF
V: TRBV7-9; size: NA; length: 17; J: TRBJ2-3; D: TRBD2; DNA: TGTGCCAGCAGCTTGCTTAGCGGGGGGGCTAGCACAGATACGCAGTATTTT; CDR3: CASSLLSGGASTDTQYF
V: TRBV12-3/TRBV12-4; size: many; length: 14; J: TRBJ2-3; D: NA; DNA: TGTGCCAGCAGTTTGAGAGGAAACACAGATACGCAGTATTTT; CDR3: CASSLRGNTDTQYF
V: TRBV20-1; size: NA; length: 14; J: TRBJ2-1; D: TRBD2; DNA: TGCAGTGCGGGACTAGCGGGGGGGTCCAATGAGCAGTTCTTC; CDR3: CSAGLAGGSNEQFF
V: TRBV29-1; size: few; length: 14; J: TRBJ1-2; D: TRBD1; DNA: TGCAGCGTTGAACCTACAGGGGGTAACTATGGCTACACCTTC; CDR3: CSVEPTGGNYGYTF
V: TRBV5-1; size: few; length: 19; J: TRBJ1-6; D: NA; DNA: TGCGCCAGCAGGTCTGGGACGGCCGAAACCAGCTCCTATAATTCACCCCTCCACTTT; CDR3: CASRSGTAETSSYNSPLHF
V: TRBV12-3/TRBV12-4; size: NA; length: 15; J: TRBJ2-5; D: TRBD1; DNA: TGTGCCAGCAGTTTAGGGGACAGGGTTCCGGAGACCCAGTACTTC; CDR3: CASSLGDRVPETQYF
V: TRBV6-5; size: NA; length: 17; J: TRBJ2-3; D: TRBD2; DNA: TGTGCCAGCAGTTACAACGGGGGGAGCGGTCGTCCTTATACGCAGTATTTT; CDR3: CASSYNGGSGRPYTQYF